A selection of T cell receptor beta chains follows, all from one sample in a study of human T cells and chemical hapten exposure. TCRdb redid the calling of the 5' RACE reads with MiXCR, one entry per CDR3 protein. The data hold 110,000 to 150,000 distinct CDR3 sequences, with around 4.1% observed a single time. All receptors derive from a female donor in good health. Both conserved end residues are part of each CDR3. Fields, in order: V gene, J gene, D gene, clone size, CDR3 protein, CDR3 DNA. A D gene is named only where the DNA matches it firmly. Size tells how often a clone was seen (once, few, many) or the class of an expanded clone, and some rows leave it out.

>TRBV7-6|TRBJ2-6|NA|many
CASSSGSGANVLTF
TGTGCCAGCAGTTCTGGGTCTGGGGCCAACGTCCTGACTTTC
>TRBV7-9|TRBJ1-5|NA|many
CASSPGYGQPQHF
TGTGCCAGCAGCCCAGGGTACGGGCAGCCCCAGCATTTT
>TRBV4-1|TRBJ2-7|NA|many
CASSPSGGPYEQYF
TGCGCCAGCAGCCCCAGTGGAGGGCCGTACGAGCAGTACTTC
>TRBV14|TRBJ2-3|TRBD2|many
CASSPLRAGGRTDTQYF
TGTGCCAGCAGCCCGCTACGAGCGGGGGGGCGAACAGATACGCAGTATTTT
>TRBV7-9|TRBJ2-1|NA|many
CASSHPSEEQFF
TGTGCCAGCAGCCACCCTAGCGAGGAGCAGTTCTTC
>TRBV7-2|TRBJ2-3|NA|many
CASSFLTQLTDTQYF
TGTGCCAGCAGCTTTTTAACCCAGCTCACAGATACGCAGTATTTT
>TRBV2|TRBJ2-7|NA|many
CASNPEMAASYEQYF
TGTGCCAGCAACCCCGAGATGGCAGCCTCCTACGAGCAGTACTTC
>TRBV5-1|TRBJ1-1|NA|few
CASSSDSRLRSTEAFF
TGCGCCAGCAGCTCAGACAGTCGCCTGCGGAGCACTGAAGCTTTCTTT
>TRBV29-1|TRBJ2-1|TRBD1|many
CSVSIPGQGDNEQFF
TGCAGCGTTTCCATTCCGGGACAGGGCGACAATGAGCAGTTCTTC
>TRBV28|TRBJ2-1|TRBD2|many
CASSLLAGNNEQFF
TGTGCCAGCAGTTTGCTAGCGGGAAACAATGAGCAGTTCTTC
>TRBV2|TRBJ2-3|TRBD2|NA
CASSVGRGGFTDTQYF
TGTGCCAGCAGTGTAGGGCGGGGGGGTTTCACAGATACGCAGTATTTT
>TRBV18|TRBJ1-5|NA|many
CASSLTGDNQPQHF
TGTGCCAGCTCACTGACAGGAGACAATCAGCCCCAGCATTTT
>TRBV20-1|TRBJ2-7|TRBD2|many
CSARDFSGDVYEQYF
TGCAGTGCTAGAGATTTTAGCGGGGATGTGTACGAGCAGTACTTC
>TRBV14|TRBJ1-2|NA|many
CASSFRDVGYGYTF
TGTGCCAGCAGCTTCCGGGACGTCGGCTATGGCTACACCTTC
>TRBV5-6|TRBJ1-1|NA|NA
CASSLLQVNTEAFF
TGTGCCAGCAGCTTACTCCAGGTGAACACTGAAGCTTTCTTT
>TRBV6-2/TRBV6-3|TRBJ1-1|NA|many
CASSHLGLMNTEAFF
TGTGCCAGCAGTCACCTGGGACTCATGAACACTGAAGCTTTCTTT
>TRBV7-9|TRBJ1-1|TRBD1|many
CASSLRTGGVTEAFF
TGTGCCAGCAGCCTAAGGACAGGGGGCGTCACTGAAGCTTTCTTT
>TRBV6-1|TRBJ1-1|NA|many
CASSEQRMNTEAFF
TGTGCCAGCAGTGAACAAAGGATGAACACTGAAGCTTTCTTT
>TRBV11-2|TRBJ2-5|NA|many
CASSKTGGQQETQYF
TGTGCCAGCAGCAAGACCGGGGGGCAACAAGAGACCCAGTACTTC
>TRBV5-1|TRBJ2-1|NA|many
CASSPGSGLAYNEQFF
TGCGCCAGCAGCCCGGGGTCGGGGCTCGCCTACAATGAGCAGTTCTTC
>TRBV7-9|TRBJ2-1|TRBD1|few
CASSPVPGQGMGFYNEQFF
TGTGCCAGCAGCCCAGTCCCGGGACAGGGGATGGGGTTCTACAATGAGCAGTTCTTC
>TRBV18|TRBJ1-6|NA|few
CASSPLGGLQNSPLHF
TGTGCCAGCTCACCACTCGGTGGTCTGCAGAATTCACCCCTCCACTTT
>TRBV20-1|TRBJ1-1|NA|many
CSAAKGHRGPEAFF
TGCAGTGCTGCCAAGGGACATCGCGGCCCCGAAGCTTTCTTT
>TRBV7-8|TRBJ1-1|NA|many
CASSPNRVNTEAFF
TGTGCCAGCAGCCCCAACAGGGTCAACACTGAAGCTTTCTTT
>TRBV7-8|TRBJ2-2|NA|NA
CASSFGVAAGELFF
TGTGCCAGCAGCTTCGGGGTCGCGGCCGGGGAGCTGTTTTTT
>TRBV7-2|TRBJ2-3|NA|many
CASSLGRASNTQYF
TGTGCCAGCAGCTTAGGACGGGCCTCGAATACGCAGTATTTT
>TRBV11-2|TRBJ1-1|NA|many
CASSLVAGGTEAFF
TGTGCCAGCAGCTTAGTGGCGGGGGGGACTGAAGCTTTCTTT
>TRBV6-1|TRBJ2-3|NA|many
CASSPQRLVVTDTQYF
TGTGCCAGCAGTCCCCAGCGACTAGTGGTGACAGATACGCAGTATTTT
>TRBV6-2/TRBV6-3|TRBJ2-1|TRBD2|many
CASRPSGGTYNEQFF
TGTGCCAGCAGGCCTTCCGGGGGGACCTACAATGAGCAGTTCTTC
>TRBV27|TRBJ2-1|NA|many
CASSSTTVGNEQFF
TGTGCCAGCAGTTCCACCACCGTAGGCAATGAGCAGTTCTTC